Listed below are T cell receptor beta chains from one sample, sequenced in a study of Ad26.COV2.S vaccination and SARS-CoV-2 variants. The repertoire was sequenced with immunoSEQ multiplex PCR; TCRdb's copy has only in-frame clones and lacks some. The repertoire holds around 250,000 clones, with around 85% as singletons. This material consisted of peripheral blood, taken in a trial of Ad26.COV2.S vaccine versus placebo. Source of these receptors: a person between 18 and 65 years old who received the Ad26.COV2.S COVID-19 vaccine or a placebo. Each CDR3 is given with its conserved first and last residue. Each record gives: D gene, V gene, J gene, clone size, CDR3 protein, CDR3 DNA. D genes are given only for firm matches. The size field is filled for only some rows; it gives once, few, many or a size class.

D: TRBD2
V: TRBV7-9
J: TRBJ2-1
size: .
CDR3: CASSLATSQEGLHNEQFF
DNA: TGTGCCAGCAGCTTAGCGACTAGCCAGGAAGGACTACACAATGAGCAGTTCTTC

D: .
V: TRBV9
J: TRBJ1-4
size: .
CDR3: CASSVRPTGEKLFF
DNA: TGTGCCAGCAGCGTGAGGCCGACCGGGGAAAAACTGTTTTTT

D: .
V: TRBV19
J: TRBJ2-7
size: .
CDR3: CASSIATPMRRGHGYEQYF
DNA: TGTGCCAGTAGTATTGCCACCCCCATGAGGAGGGGACACGGCTACGAGCAGTACTTC

D: TRBD2
V: TRBV4-1
J: TRBJ2-5
size: .
CDR3: CASSPPEAGVKTQYF
DNA: TGCGCCAGCAGCCCCCCCGAGGCGGGAGTTAAGACCCAGTACTTC

D: .
V: TRBV14
J: TRBJ1-4
size: once
CDR3: CASSQGQRSTNEKLFF
DNA: TGTGCCAGCAGCCAAGGACAGAGATCAACTAATGAAAAACTGTTTTTT

D: TRBD1
V: TRBV29-1
J: TRBJ1-2
size: .
CDR3: CSVGNRGYGYTF
DNA: TGCAGCGTTGGGAACAGGGGGTATGGCTACACCTTC

D: TRBD2
V: TRBV5-5
J: TRBJ2-1
size: .
CDR3: CASSWGAGVPLNEQFF
DNA: TGTGCCAGCAGCTGGGGAGCGGGAGTGCCGCTCAATGAGCAGTTCTTC

D: TRBD2
V: TRBV29-1
J: TRBJ2-1
size: .
CDR3: CSVAREGGIHEQFF
DNA: TGCAGCGTGGCGCGGGAGGGAGGTATCCATGAGCAGTTCTTC

D: .
V: TRBV25-1
J: TRBJ1-6
size: .
CDR3: CASRGDNSPLHF
DNA: TGTGCCAGCAGGGGGGATAATTCACCCCTCCACTTT

D: TRBD1
V: TRBV6-6
J: TRBJ1-2
size: .
CDR3: CASLRGQGSNYGYTF
DNA: TGTGCCAGCCTTCGGGGACAGGGGAGTAACTATGGCTACACCTTC

D: TRBD2
V: TRBV4-3
J: TRBJ2-1
size: .
CDR3: CASSQVYRGGAGFEQFF
DNA: TGCGCCAGCAGCCAAGTATATCGGGGGGGGGCCGGGTTTGAGCAGTTCTTC

D: TRBD1
V: TRBV7-9
J: TRBJ2-2
size: .
CDR3: CASSSPGQGLNTGELFF
DNA: TGTGCCAGCAGCTCCCCGGGACAGGGCCTCAACACCGGGGAGCTGTTTTTT

D: .
V: TRBV7-9
J: TRBJ1-1
size: .
CDR3: CASSTGVTEAFF
DNA: TGTGCCAGCAGCACGGGGGTTACTGAAGCTTTCTTT

D: .
V: TRBV14
J: TRBJ2-5
size: .
CDR3: CASSQGRLNQETQYF
DNA: TGTGCCAGCAGCCAAGGGAGGCTCAACCAAGAGACCCAGTACTTC

D: .
V: TRBV18
J: TRBJ2-5
size: .
CDR3: CASSPRGETQYF
DNA: TGTGCCAGCTCACCCAGGGGAGAGACCCAGTACTTC

D: TRBD1
V: TRBV30
J: TRBJ1-1
size: .
CDR3: CAWNYYRGTEAFF
DNA: TGTGCCTGGAACTATTACAGGGGTACTGAAGCTTTCTTT

D: TRBD1
V: TRBV6-5
J: TRBJ2-5
size: once
CDR3: CASGPGTGVVETQYF
DNA: TGTGCCAGCGGCCCCGGGACAGGGGTGGTTGAGACCCAGTACTTC

D: .
V: TRBV27
J: TRBJ1-5
size: few
CDR3: CASSEVNQPQHF
DNA: TGTGCCAGCAGTGAGGTAAATCAGCCCCAGCATTTT

D: TRBD1
V: TRBV6-6
J: TRBJ1-2
size: .
CDR3: CASSYTDRDNTF
DNA: TGTGCCAGCAGTTACACAGACAGGGACAACACCTTC

D: TRBD2
V: TRBV5-6
J: TRBJ2-1
size: .
CDR3: CASSLGGLAGRLFF
DNA: TGTGCCAGCAGCTTGGGGGGACTAGCGGGAAGGTTGTTCTTC

D: .
V: TRBV7-9
J: TRBJ1-1
size: .
CDR3: CASSFGQENTEAFF
DNA: TGTGCCAGCAGCTTCGGCCAGGAGAACACTGAAGCTTTCTTT

D: TRBD2
V: TRBV2
J: TRBJ2-1
size: .
CDR3: CASSEGVAGGLGNEQFF
DNA: TGTGCCAGCAGTGAAGGGGTAGCGGGGGGGCTGGGAAATGAGCAGTTCTTC

D: .
V: TRBV9
J: TRBJ1-2
size: .
CDR3: CASSAAYGYTF
DNA: TGTGCCAGCAGCGCTGCATATGGCTACACCTTC

D: TRBD1
V: TRBV6-2/TRBV6-3
J: TRBJ1-2
size: .
CDR3: CASSASDRNYGYTF
DNA: TGTGCCAGCAGTGCGTCGGACAGGAACTATGGCTACACCTTC

D: TRBD1
V: TRBV2
J: TRBJ2-7
size: .
CDR3: CASSWTGTYEQYF
DNA: TGTGCCAGCAGTTGGACAGGTACCTACGAGCAGTACTTC

D: .
V: TRBV5-8
J: TRBJ2-7
size: .
CDR3: CASSLGGRGSSSYEQYF
DNA: TGTGCCAGCAGCTTGGGAGGACGCGGGTCCAGCTCCTACGAGCAGTACTTC

D: .
V: TRBV7-9
J: TRBJ1-6
size: .
CDR3: CASGAGNNSPLHF
DNA: TGTGCCAGCGGAGCAGGGAATAATTCACCCCTCCACTTT

D: TRBD1
V: TRBV7-8
J: TRBJ1-5
size: .
CDR3: CASSPDPVGTVSNQPQHF
DNA: TGTGCCAGCAGTCCTGACCCAGTTGGGACAGTTAGCAATCAGCCCCAGCATTTT

D: .
V: TRBV12-5
J: TRBJ1-1
size: .
CDR3: CASGLGENTEAFF
DNA: TGTGCTAGTGGTTTGGGCGAGAACACTGAAGCTTTCTTT

D: .
V: TRBV9
J: TRBJ2-6
size: .
CDR3: CASSVGTGIISSGANVLTF
DNA: TGTGCCAGCAGCGTTGGAACAGGGATTATTAGCTCTGGGGCCAACGTCCTGACTTTC

D: .
V: TRBV21-1
J: TRBJ2-5
size: .
CDR3: CASSKRGGAGETQYF
DNA: TGTGCCAGCAGCAAACGGGGGGGAGCAGGGGAGACCCAGTACTTC

D: .
V: TRBV6-2/TRBV6-3
J: TRBJ1-2
size: .
CDR3: CASSYRDWKNYGYTF
DNA: TGTGCCAGCAGTTACAGGGATTGGAAGAACTATGGCTACACCTTC

D: TRBD2
V: TRBV27
J: TRBJ2-5
size: .
CDR3: CASSEGGLAGPLGQETQYF
DNA: TGTGCCAGCAGCGAGGGTGGGCTAGCGGGACCCCTGGGGCAAGAGACCCAGTACTTC

D: .
V: TRBV7-6
J: TRBJ2-7
size: .
CDR3: CASSLGMAGTTYEQYF
DNA: TGTGCCAGCAGCTTAGGTATGGCAGGGACCACCTACGAGCAGTACTTC

D: .
V: TRBV28
J: TRBJ1-2
size: .
CDR3: CASSGEAPKHYGYTF
DNA: TGTGCCAGCAGTGGGGAGGCCCCGAAACACTATGGCTACACCTTC

D: TRBD1
V: TRBV5-6
J: TRBJ2-2
size: once
CDR3: CASAWTGGNTGELFF
DNA: TGTGCCAGCGCCTGGACAGGGGGGAACACCGGGGAGCTGTTTTTT

D: .
V: TRBV19
J: TRBJ2-1
size: once
CDR3: CASSIKGQFNEQFF
DNA: TGTGCCAGTAGTATTAAAGGACAGTTCAATGAGCAGTTCTTC

D: .
V: TRBV2
J: TRBJ2-2
size: .
CDR3: CASSELMGSGELFF
DNA: TGTGCCAGCAGTGAACTAATGGGCTCCGGGGAGCTGTTTTTT

D: .
V: TRBV21-1
J: TRBJ2-1
size: .
CDR3: CASSKAPREGWAYNEQFF
DNA: TGTGCCAGCAGCAAAGCCCCAAGGGAGGGATGGGCTTACAATGAGCAGTTCTTC

D: TRBD2
V: TRBV5-1
J: TRBJ2-5
size: .
CDR3: CASSSGLAGIETQYF
DNA: TGCGCCAGCAGCTCCGGACTAGCGGGCATCGAGACCCAGTACTTC

D: TRBD1
V: TRBV7-9
J: TRBJ2-6
size: .
CDR3: CANDRGPGANVLTF
DNA: TGTGCCAATGACAGGGGGCCCGGGGCCAACGTCCTGACTTTC

D: TRBD1
V: TRBV30
J: TRBJ1-4
size: .
CDR3: CAWRRDRGYEKLFF
DNA: TGTGCCTGGAGACGGGACAGGGGCTACGAAAAACTGTTTTTT

D: TRBD1
V: TRBV19
J: TRBJ2-1
size: .
CDR3: CASSPEGAWYNEQFF
DNA: TGTGCCAGTAGTCCAGAGGGGGCTTGGTACAATGAGCAGTTCTTC

D: .
V: TRBV4-1
J: TRBJ2-3
size: once
CDR3: CASSQSAGRTDTQYF
DNA: TGCGCCAGCAGCCAAAGCGCAGGGAGGACAGATACGCAGTATTTT

D: TRBD2
V: TRBV27
J: TRBJ2-5
size: .
CDR3: CASSLMAGLARRETQYF
DNA: TGTGCCAGCAGTTTGATGGCCGGACTAGCCCGGAGGGAGACCCAGTACTTC

D: .
V: TRBV6-4
J: TRBJ2-1
size: few
CDR3: CASSAKINNEQFF
DNA: TGTGCCAGCAGTGCCAAGATCAACAATGAGCAGTTCTTC

D: .
V: TRBV7-8
J: TRBJ1-4
size: .
CDR3: CASSHSGQGYNEKLFF
DNA: TGTGCCAGCAGCCACTCGGGGCAGGGGTATAATGAAAAACTGTTTTTT

D: TRBD1
V: TRBV3-1/TRBV3-2
J: TRBJ1-2
size: .
CDR3: CASSQPGQGIAGYTF
DNA: TGTGCCAGCAGCCAACCGGGACAGGGTATCGCTGGCTACACCTTC

D: .
V: TRBV25-1
J: TRBJ2-3
size: .
CDR3: CASSEFEPGSGDTQYF
DNA: TGTGCCAGCAGTGAATTCGAACCGGGCTCCGGGGATACGCAGTATTTT

D: .
V: TRBV7-3
J: TRBJ1-3
size: .
CDR3: CASREVRNTIYF
DNA: TGTGCCAGCCGAGAAGTTAGGAACACCATATATTTT

D: .
V: TRBV27
J: TRBJ1-5
size: few
CDR3: CASSLSGGDRNQPQHF
DNA: TGTGCCAGCAGTTTATCGGGGGGCGACAGGAATCAGCCCCAGCATTTT

D: .
V: TRBV5-6
J: TRBJ1-4
size: .
CDR3: CASEGLGEKLFF
DNA: TGTGCCAGCGAAGGTTTGGGGGAAAAACTGTTTTTT

D: .
V: TRBV30
J: TRBJ1-3
size: few
CDR3: CAWSVQGNTIYF
DNA: TGTGCCTGGAGTGTACAAGGAAACACCATATATTTT

D: TRBD1
V: TRBV10-3
J: TRBJ1-5
size: .
CDR3: CASGQGDAQPQHF
DNA: TGTGCCAGCGGACAGGGAGACGCTCAGCCCCAGCATTTT

D: TRBD2
V: TRBV7-9
J: TRBJ2-1
size: .
CDR3: CASSLEETSGKEQFF
DNA: TGTGCCAGCAGCTTAGAAGAGACTAGCGGAAAAGAGCAGTTCTTC